This T cell receptor (beta chain) was profiled in a study of regulatory T cells in long-lasting Graves disease. About the research overall: Recently diagnosed Graves' patients had received antithyroid drugs for under 3 months. Findings of the study overall: Persistent cases favored TRBV28, TRBJ1-2 and TRBJ2-5.

Assembly of TCR beta libraries relied on iRepertoire HTBI primers together with Arm-PCR of CDR3 regions. In the authors' workflow: Identification across samples found approximately 67 TRBV and roughly 14 TRBJ segments. TCRdb analysed the multiplex PCR reads with MiXCR anew, one entry per CDR3 protein. These V and J calls derive from TCRdb rather than the authors' analysis. This sample has about 220,000 distinct CDR3 sequences, with approximately 20% found just once. The time point denotes: newly diagnosed GD, antithyroid drugs for less than 3 months. The TCR library was prepared using RNA isolated from PBMCs. Peripheral blood, at roughly 9 milliliters, went into EDTA tubes. Germline V lookup: CDR1 MNHNS, CDR2 SASEGT. The V end was cut by 5 bases, the J end by 4 bases, with 9 bases between. The CDR3 loop spans 13 amino acids. As concerns this clonotype: Its antigen is not known.

Sequences were derived from peripheral blood mononuclear cells (PBMCs), sampled at new diagnosis, from a patient treated with antithyroid drugs. The rearrangement links TRBV6-1 to TRBJ2-1; D is undetermined. This TCR was recovered from a female donor with Graves disease. CDR3 region: CASSRTMYNEQFF. The CDR3 DNA reads TGTGCCAGCAGTCGAACAATGTACAATGAGCAGTTCTTC.